The 5 T cell receptor beta chains given below trace back to one sample, sequenced in a study of T cells in Graves' hyperthyroidism and ophthalmopathy. There were TCR beta CDR3 regions amplified from RNA transcripts. An initial round of RT-PCR targeting the TCR CDR3 relied on the HTBI primer set. Using its own MiXCR run on the multiplex PCR reads, TCRdb lists one record per CDR3 protein. The table lists about 210,000 distinct CDR3 sequences, roughly 17% of them singletons. Sequences were obtained from blood. The receptors stem from a man aged 45 to 65 with Graves' hyperthyroidism.

The table lists this clonotype with a few counts. The chain's CDR3 is CASSVYDEQYF. DNA of the CDR3: TGTGCCAGCAGCGTTTATGACGAGCAGTACTTC. This chain links TRBV11-3 with TRBJ2-7; no clear D. The V and J ends lost 5 bases and 5 bases respectively, with 7 bases between them. In germline, CDR1 is SGHNT, CDR2 YENEEA. The CDR3 runs 11 residues.

The chain carries TRBV11-2 and TRBJ2-3; TRBD1 agrees at 12 bases. Germline CDR1 is SGHAT and CDR2 is FQNNGV. The CDR3 covers 17 residues. The junction had 7 bases not matched to a gene; V was cut back by 2 bases and J by 4 bases. CDR3 protein: CASSLTGTGGRADTQYF. CDR3 nucleotides: TGTGCCAGCAGCTTAACTGGGACAGGGGGCAGAGCAGATACGCAGTATTTT.

This clonotype was counted a few times. The chain couples TRBV28 to TRBJ2-1; 7 bases fit TRBD2. V lost 6 bases, J lost 4 bases, and 12 bases stayed unmatched. From germline, CDR1 is MDHEN and CDR2 SYDVKM. CDR3 length equals 16 residues. The CDR3 bases are TGTGCCAGCAGGAGACGTGGGACTACCCTATACAATGAGCAGTTCTTC. Translated: CASRRRGTTLYNEQFF.

In this sample, this clonotype turned up a few times. The chain couples TRBV5-1 to TRBJ1-6; tentatively, D is TRBD1 (5 bases). Germline V gene data show CDR1 as SGHRS and CDR2 as YFSETQ. Trimming removed 0 bases from V and 9 bases from J, with 16 bases in between. This CDR3 contains 16 residues. The CDR3 region has the DNA TGCGCCAGCAGCTTGGCTTACGGGGGTAGGGCTTCACCCCTCCACTTT. This gives the protein CASSLAYGGRASPLHF.

At least ten counts were recorded for this clonotype. The chain carries TRBV11-2 and TRBJ2-1, with D tentatively TRBD2 (7 bases). CDR3 length equals 16 residues. V shed 5 bases and J shed 5 bases, with 19 bases lying between them. CDR1 and CDR2 from the germline V gene are SGHAT and FQNNGV. The CDR3 is CASSREGGASNNEQFF. In nucleotides, the CDR3 is TGTGCCAGCAGCCGGGAAGGGGGGGCGAGCAACAATGAGCAGTTCTTC.